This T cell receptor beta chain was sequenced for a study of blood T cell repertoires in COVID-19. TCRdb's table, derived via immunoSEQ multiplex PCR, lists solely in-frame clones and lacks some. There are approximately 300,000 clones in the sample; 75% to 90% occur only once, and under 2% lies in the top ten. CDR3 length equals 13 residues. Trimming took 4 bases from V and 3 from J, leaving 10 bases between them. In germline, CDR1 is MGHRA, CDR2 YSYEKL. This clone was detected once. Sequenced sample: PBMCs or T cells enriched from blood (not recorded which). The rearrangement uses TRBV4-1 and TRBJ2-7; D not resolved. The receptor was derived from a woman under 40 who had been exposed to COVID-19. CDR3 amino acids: CASSLEESYEQYF. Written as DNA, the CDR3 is TGCGCCAGCAGCCTAGAAGAGAGCTACGAGCAGTACTTC.